This T cell receptor (beta chain) is from a study of control samples from healthy donors and cancer patients. Sequencing used immunoSEQ multiplex PCR; TCRdb keeps in-frame clones, though not all of them. The repertoire holds roughly 150,000 clones, with approximately 86% as singletons. The specimen was blood. The clonotype was recovered from a man younger than 35 in good health.

Written as DNA, the CDR3 is TGCAGTGCGGGGGGTGAGACCCAGTACTTC. Encoded protein: CSAGGETQYF. The chain is built from TRBV20-1 and TRBJ2-5, with D possibly being TRBD2 (6 bases). Germline V gives CDR1 DFQATT, CDR2 SNEGSKA (reference sequence). Trimming stripped 6 bases from V and 5 bases from J, with 7 bases between. This CDR3 is 10 amino acids long.